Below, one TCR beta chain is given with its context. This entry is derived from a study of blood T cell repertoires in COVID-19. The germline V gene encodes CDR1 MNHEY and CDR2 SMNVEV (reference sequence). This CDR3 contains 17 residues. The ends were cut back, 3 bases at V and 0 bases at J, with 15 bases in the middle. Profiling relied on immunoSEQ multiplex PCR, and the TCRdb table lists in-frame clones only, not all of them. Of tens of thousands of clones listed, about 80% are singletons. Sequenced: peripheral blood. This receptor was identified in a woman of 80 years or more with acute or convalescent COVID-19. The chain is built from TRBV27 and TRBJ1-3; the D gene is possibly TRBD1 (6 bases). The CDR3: CASSFRGGQSSGNTIYF. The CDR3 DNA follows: TGTGCCAGCAGTTTTAGGGGTGGACAGAGCTCTGGAAACACCATATATTTT.